The 18 T cell receptor beta chains presented below share a single source sample, sequenced in a study of cytomegalovirus exposure and HLA in healthy donors. The study ran its PCR with 60 Vbeta and 13 Jbeta primers. Only in-frame clones appear in the TCRdb table, and some are missing; sequencing was by immunoSEQ multiplex PCR. The sample yields approximately 110,000 clones, around 75% seen once. The sequenced sample was PBMCs. The receptors come from a man between 25 and 39 years old in good health and CMV-seronegative.

This chain uses TRBV9 with TRBJ2-7; 8 bases align to TRBD2. Germline V gene sequence: CDR1 SGDLS, CDR2 YYNGEE. V shed 3 bases, J shed 3 bases, and the junction held 5 bases outside the gene matches. The CDR3 loop spans 14 amino acids. The CDR3: CASSAGLGVYEQYF. CDR3 DNA: TGTGCCAGCAGCGCGGGACTAGGGGTCTACGAGCAGTACTTC.

This clone was recorded a few times. CDR3 loop: CASSLNRQNYGYTF. In DNA form, the CDR3 reads TGTGCCAGCAGCTTAAATCGACAGAACTATGGCTACACCTTC. This chain connects TRBV7-9 to TRBJ1-2; D might be TRBD1 (5 bases). Germline CDR1 and CDR2: SEHNR and FQNEAQ (reference sequence). The ends were cut back, 2 bases at V and 2 bases at J, with 9 bases in the middle. The CDR3 contains 14 residues.

This clone was observed a single time. Here the CDR3 reads CASSPPQGSYGYTF. The DNA of the CDR3 is TGTGCCAGCAGCCCCCCCCAGGGTAGCTATGGCTACACCTTC. The rearrangement links TRBV9 to TRBJ1-2; possible D gene TRBD1, 5 bases. The ends were cut back, 4 bases at V and 4 bases at J, with 14 bases in the middle. CDR1 is SGDLS, CDR2 YYNGEE, per germline. The CDR3 runs to 14 residues.

The rearrangement joins TRBV28 to TRBJ1-1, with TRBD1 matching over 11 bases. V lost 6 bases, J lost 9 bases, and 6 bases stayed unmatched. This CDR3 comprises 13 residues. Germline lookup yields CDR1 MDHEN and CDR2 SYDVKM. Here the CDR3 reads CASSWADRGQAFF. The CDR3 bases are TGTGCCAGCAGCTGGGCGGACAGGGGGCAAGCTTTCTTT.

Here the CDR3 reads CASSRAGGYNEQFF. CDR3 in DNA: TGTGCCAGCAGCCGAGCGGGAGGCTACAATGAGCAGTTCTTC. The V call is TRBV7-3, the J call TRBJ2-1; 9 nucleotides agree with TRBD2. V trimming: 5 bases; J trimming: 3 bases; junction bases outside the gene matches: 2. Germline V gene lookup returns CDR1 SGHTA and CDR2 FQGTGA. The CDR3 loop spans 14 amino acids.

The chain couples TRBV7-9 to TRBJ1-3, with TRBD1 identical over 8 bases. CDR3 length equals 16 residues. Germline V CDR1 and CDR2: SEHNR, FQNEAQ (reference sequence). The junction had 5 bases not matched to a gene; V was cut back by 2 bases and J by 2 bases. The CDR3 region has the DNA TGTGCCAGCAGCTTATACCAGGGGGCTGCTGGAAACACCATATATTTT. As protein: CASSLYQGAAGNTIYF.

The chain links TRBV5-4 to TRBJ2-7; D is unresolved. Per germline, CDR1 SGHNT and CDR2 YYREEE (reference sequence). V was cut by 1 base and J by 5 bases, with 7 bases left in between. The CDR3 sequence is 12 residues long. The CDR3 DNA sequence: TGTGCCAGCAGCTTGTCATCCAACGAGCAGTACTTC. This translates into CASSLSSNEQYF.

This clone occurred once. The V gene is TRBV29-1, the J gene TRBJ1-2; D gene uncertain. The germline gives CDR1 SQVTM, CDR2 ANQGSEA. Trimming took off 6 bases at V and 0 bases at J, with 11 bases between the two ends. The CDR3 totals 13 residues. The CDR3 loop reads CSVDLGANYGYTF. The CDR3 nucleotides read TGCAGCGTAGACCTCGGAGCTAACTATGGCTACACCTTC.

This chain joins TRBV19 and TRBJ1-4; D is uncertain. Germline CDR1 and CDR2: LNHDA and SQIVND (reference sequence). V lost 3 bases, J lost 4 bases, and 6 bases lay in between. This CDR3 has 13 amino acids. CDR3 sequence: CASSMRSNEKLFF. CDR3 DNA sequence: TGTGCCAGTAGTATGAGGAGTAATGAAAAACTGTTTTTT.

This chain uses TRBV29-1 with TRBJ1-2, with TRBD1 matching 11 bases. The germline gives CDR1 SQVTM, CDR2 ANQGSEA. Trimming cost V 4 bases and J 2 bases; bases outside gene matches: 9. The CDR3 has 16 residues. The CDR3 here is CSVGGRTGGGNYGYTF. The DNA for the CDR3 is TGCAGCGTTGGGGGTCGGACAGGGGGCGGAAACTATGGCTACACCTTC.

The rearrangement joins TRBV6-5 to TRBJ1-1; 9 bases fit TRBD1. This CDR3 spans 14 amino acids. Germline trimming cut 4 bases from V and 5 bases from J; bases unmatched to any gene: 5. Germline lookup yields CDR1 MNHEY and CDR2 SVGAGI. The CDR3 loop reads CASSSGTGLTEAFF. For the CDR3, the DNA is TGTGCCAGCAGTTCCGGGACAGGGTTGACTGAAGCTTTCTTT.

In its sample, this clone was seen a few times. V gene TRBV5-6 combines with J gene TRBJ1-2; 7 bases agree with TRBD1. After removal of 4 bases from V and 8 bases from J, the junction contained 8 bases not matched to a gene. The CDR3 consists of 13 residues. Germline V CDR1 and CDR2: SGHDT, YYEEEE. The CDR3 DNA is TGTGCCAGCAGCGTGACAGGGAGATCGGGCTACACCTTC. Its translation: CASSVTGRSGYTF.

The CDR3 DNA is TGTGCCAGCAGTCTGGGGGACAGGGCGAACTATGGCTACACCTTC. Translation gives CASSLGDRANYGYTF. The chain has TRBV7-9 and TRBJ1-2; 9 bases match TRBD1. The CDR3 totals 15 residues. V lost 6 bases, J lost 2 bases, and 7 bases stayed unmatched. The germline CDR1 and CDR2 sequences are SEHNR and FQNEAQ (reference sequence).

This chain links TRBV9 with TRBJ2-7; D perhaps matches TRBD2 (5 bases). In germline, CDR1 is SGDLS, CDR2 YYNGEE. This CDR3 has 11 residues. CDR3 in amino acids: CVQPRAYEQYF. The CDR3 nucleotides are TGTGTCCAGCCGAGGGCCTACGAGCAGTACTTC.

The J gene is TRBJ1-6, the V gene TRBV2; D gene unclear. Trimming took 6 bases from V and 7 from J, leaving 4 bases between them. The germline V gene encodes CDR1 SNHLY and CDR2 FYNNEI. The CDR3 extends over 11 amino acids. The CDR3 DNA is TGTGCCAGCAGCGGGAATTCACCCCTCCACTTT. Its translation: CASSGNSPLHF.

The chain carries TRBV19 and TRBJ2-5; D not resolved. Germline assignment: CDR1 LNHDA and CDR2 SQIVND (reference sequence). V was trimmed by 2 bases and J by 7 bases, leaving 14 bases between them. The CDR3 has 14 amino acids. The CDR3 DNA reads TGTGCCAGTAGTATAAGTCAACTCTCGGGGACCCAGTACTTC. This codes for CASSISQLSGTQYF.

This chain connects TRBV6-6 to TRBJ2-7; a weak D match, TRBD2 (6 bases). Germline V gene sequence: CDR1 MNHNY, CDR2 SVGAGI (reference sequence). Trimming cost V 2 bases and J 5 bases, with 13 bases left between them. The CDR3 spans 14 residues. CDR3 in amino acids: CASSYGQGLDEQYF. As DNA, the CDR3 is TGTGCCAGCAGTTACGGGCAGGGACTGGACGAGCAGTACTTC.

The chain has TRBV9 and TRBJ2-7; TRBD1 matches 9 bases. J lost 6 bases, V lost 6 bases, and 10 bases had no gene match. The CDR3 totals 14 residues. Germline CDR1 reads SGDLS; CDR2 reads YYNGEE. CDR3 bases: TGTGCCAGCACCCCCGGGACAGGGTACAGCGAGCAGTACTTC. It specifies CASTPGTGYSEQYF.